The present T cell receptor beta chain was sequenced within a study of T cells after yellow fever vaccination. Findings of the study overall: Once the booster was given, most primary-vaccination clones reappeared, at approximately 97% for CD4 and approximately 88% for CD8. Within FACS-sorted repertoires, abundant clonotypes contaminating from the bulk population could be present.

This CDR3 comprises 15 residues. V lost 2 bases, J lost 0 bases, and 6 bases stayed unmatched. The germline V gene has CDR1 SQVTM and CDR2 ANQGSEA. This clonotype was observed many times. No antigen is known for it. One entry per CDR3 protein results from TCRdb running MiXCR on the 5' RACE reads. The sample consists of about 360,000 distinct CDR3 sequences, over 5% of them appearing once. The gene calls are TRBV29-1 and TRBJ2-7; 8 bases match TRBD1. The receptor comes from a man aged 25 to 40 who received the YFV17D yellow fever vaccine. The sequenced sample was PBMCs, obtained 5 days after the yellow fever booster vaccination. Here the CDR3 reads CSVESGRGPSYEQYF. The CDR3 region has the DNA TGCAGCGTTGAATCGGGCAGGGGGCCCTCCTACGAGCAGTACTTC.